These 12 T cell receptor beta chains originate from one sample sequenced in a study of blood T cell repertoires in COVID-19. The method was immunoSEQ multiplex PCR; TCRdb's version includes in-frame clones alone and lacks a portion of them. The sample lists about 220,000 clones, 82% occurring once. Sequencing used peripheral blood. The receptors were gathered from a woman at least 80 years old with COVID-19, enrolled during active disease.

This clone has a single count. This chain joins TRBV5-1 and TRBJ1-2; 9 nucleotides line up with TRBD1. With 0 bases clipped from V and 7 bases from J, the junction kept 7 bases outside the gene matches. The CDR3 consists of 15 residues. CDR1 and CDR2 from the germline V gene are SGHRS and YFSETQ. This CDR3 is CASSLGTGGAGGYTF. CDR3 nucleotides: TGCGCCAGCAGCTTGGGCACAGGGGGCGCGGGTGGCTACACCTTC.

The V gene is TRBV7-6, the J gene TRBJ1-6; 9 nucleotides agree with TRBD1. V lost 5 bases, J lost 6 bases, and 2 bases stayed unmatched. CDR3 length: 14 amino acids. Germline lookup yields CDR1 SGHVS and CDR2 FNYEAQ. This CDR3 reads CASSQDRGNSPLHF. Written as DNA, the CDR3 is TGTGCCAGCAGCCAGGACAGGGGTAATTCACCCCTCCACTTT.

For this clone: Other DNA sequences in this specimen translate into the identical CDR3. The chain recombines TRBV3-1 (or the pseudogene TRBV3-2) with TRBJ1-1; no definite D call. CDR1 and CDR2 from the germline V gene are LGHDT and YNNKEL (reference sequence). The length of the CDR3 is 14 residues. V was shortened by 1 base and J by 0 bases, with 6 bases between the two germline ends. The CDR3 nucleotides are TGTGCCAGCAGCCAAGCCGGGATGAACACTGAAGCTTTCTTT. It codes for CASSQAGMNTEAFF.

This sequence joins TRBV5-1 and TRBJ1-1, with a possible D match to TRBD1 (5 bases). Germline loops: CDR1 SGHRS, CDR2 YFSETQ. The V end was cut by 1 base, the J end by 1 base, with 20 bases between. This CDR3 spans 18 amino acids. CDR3 residues: CASSLRGSGERRNTEAFF. CDR3 nucleotides: TGCGCCAGCAGCTTGCGAGGCTCGGGGGAGCGAAGGAACACTGAAGCTTTCTTT.

The V gene is TRBV5-1, the J gene TRBJ2-1; no reliable D call. CDR1 and CDR2 (germline): SGHRS, YFSETQ. V gave up 0 bases and J gave up 4 bases, with 8 bases separating them. The CDR3 covers 14 residues. The CDR3 nucleotides read TGCGCCAGCAGCTTGGGTCAGTGGTACAATGAGCAGTTCTTC. Amino acid sequence: CASSLGQWYNEQFF.

The CDR3 is CASSLTGTGRRGYTF. The DNA of the CDR3 is TGTGCCAGCAGTCTTACCGGGACAGGGCGAAGAGGCTACACCTTC. The chain recombines TRBV28 with TRBJ1-2; 9 positions agree with TRBD1. J was trimmed by 8 bases and V by 5 bases; bases with no gene match: 12. The germline CDR1 and CDR2 sequences are MDHEN and SYDVKM. The CDR3 totals 15 residues.

Concerning this clone itself: The same CDR3 arises from other DNA sequences in this sample as well. This sequence joins TRBV27 and TRBJ2-1; maybe TRBD2 (6 bases). In germline, CDR1 is MNHEY, CDR2 SMNVEV (reference sequence). The CDR3 sequence is 15 residues long. Trimming left V 0 bases short and J 4 bases short, with 10 bases between. The DNA for the CDR3 is TGTGCCAGCAGTTTATCAGGGACTTCTTACAATGAGCAGTTCTTC. The encoded protein is CASSLSGTSYNEQFF.

This clone was picked up one time. The chain couples TRBV28 to TRBJ2-7; TRBD2 aligns across 8 bases. Germline V lookup: CDR1 MDHEN, CDR2 SYDVKM. The CDR3 has 14 residues. Unmatched junction bases numbered 10, after V lost 7 bases and J lost 5 bases. The DNA of the CDR3 is TGTGCCAGCATCTCCAGCGGGAGCCTCAACGAGCAGTACTTC. Translated, it gives CASISSGSLNEQYF.

This rearrangement joins TRBV24-1 to TRBJ2-5; 12 positions agree with TRBD1. The CDR3 covers 17 residues. The V gene's germline CDR1 is KGHDR and CDR2 SFDVKD. V trimming: 3 bases; J trimming: 5 bases; junction bases outside the gene matches: 9. The CDR3 sequence: CATSDTTGTGGWETQYF. In DNA, the CDR3 is TGTGCCACCAGTGATACCACCGGGACAGGGGGCTGGGAGACCCAGTACTTC.

The chain combines TRBV19 with TRBJ1-1; 7 nucleotides agree with TRBD1. CDR3 length: 14 amino acids. Germline CDR1 is LNHDA and CDR2 is SQIVND (reference sequence). V lost 4 bases, J lost 1 base, and 3 bases stayed unmatched. The CDR3 bases are TGTGCCAGTAGTACCTACAGGGGGAACACTGAAGCTTTCTTT. This encodes CASSTYRGNTEAFF.

This clone came up once. This chain connects TRBV5-1 to TRBJ1-3, with D unclear. In germline, CDR1 is SGHRS, CDR2 YFSETQ. Trimming took off 0 bases at V and 1 base at J, with 5 bases between the two ends. The CDR3 sequence is 14 residues long. CDR3 nucleotide sequence: TGCGCCAGCAGCTTGGCCAGTTCTGGAAACACCATATATTTT. Its protein is CASSLASSGNTIYF.

Turning to this clone: Other DNA sequences of this sample code for an identical CDR3. This rearrangement joins TRBV7-3 to TRBJ2-5; D is unresolved. Germline lookup yields CDR1 SGHTA and CDR2 FQGTGA. Trimming cost V 2 bases and J 5 bases, with 9 bases left between them. This CDR3 has 13 residues. CDR3 protein: CASSLSGRETQYF. In nucleotides, the CDR3 is TGTGCCAGCAGCTTATCCGGTCGGGAGACCCAGTACTTC.